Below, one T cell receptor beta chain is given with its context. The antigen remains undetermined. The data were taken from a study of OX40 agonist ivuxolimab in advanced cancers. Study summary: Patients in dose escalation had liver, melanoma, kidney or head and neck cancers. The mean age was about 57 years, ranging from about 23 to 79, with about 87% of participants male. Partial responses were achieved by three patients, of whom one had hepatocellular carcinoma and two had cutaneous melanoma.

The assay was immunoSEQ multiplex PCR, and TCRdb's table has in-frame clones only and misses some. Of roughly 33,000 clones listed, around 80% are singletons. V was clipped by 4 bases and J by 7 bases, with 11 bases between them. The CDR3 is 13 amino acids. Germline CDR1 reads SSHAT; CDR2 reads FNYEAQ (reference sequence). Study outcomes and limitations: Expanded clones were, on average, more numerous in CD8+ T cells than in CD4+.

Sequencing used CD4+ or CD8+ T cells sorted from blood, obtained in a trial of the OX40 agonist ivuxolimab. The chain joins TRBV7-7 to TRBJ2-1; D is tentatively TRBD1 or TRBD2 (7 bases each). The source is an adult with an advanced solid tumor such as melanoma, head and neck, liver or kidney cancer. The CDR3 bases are TGTGCCAGCAGCTCGCAGGGGGGGAATGAGCAGTTCTTC. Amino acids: CASSSQGGNEQFF.